This T cell receptor (beta chain) was found in a study of T cell repertoires in cytomegalovirus infection (dated by TCRdb to 2018 to 2020). Describing the broader study: Because public TCR beta signatures pointed to carriage of CMV infection together with the matching HLA type, the HLA type of each donor mattered for the analysis.

This clonotype has ten or more counts. Its recognized antigen is unknown. Base qualities are not recorded, but no much larger clone differs from it by a single base. Data came from an Illumina HiSeq 1500. The public reads were quality trimmed at Q25 with fastp and then assembled into clones with MiXCR by TCRdb, keeping productive beta chains. One record per CDR3 amino acid sequence lists the most common genes and DNA. Counted in this sample were approximately 630,000 distinct CDR3 sequences; roughly 24% of them appeared once. The ten largest make up roughly 8% of the sample. Inclusive of the bounding cysteine and phenylalanine, the CDR3 is 9 residues long. Only the CDR3 part of the read is kept: 27 bases, read in frame from the first base. The trim is 8 bases for V and 9 bases for J, with a gap of 5 bases between the germline ends. Points the paper makes about the study in general: In the ex vivo response, HLA-C-restricted CMV-specific TCR beta clonotypes were dominant, and in two of eight donors the single most frequent clonotype came from this HLA-C-restricted group. In both this cohort and an independent roughly 400-donor cohort, the cumulative frequency of public TCR beta family members distinguished carriers of CMV infection plus the relevant HLA type.

The clonotype originates from a human donor in good health (CMV status not recorded). Some clones in this sample may be carry-over from other donors' samples. The chain joins TRBV12-3 or TRBV12-4 to TRBJ1-5, with the identity of the D gene unclear. Sequencing was performed on CD8+ T cells from PBMCs. The DNA reads as follows: TGTGCCAGCGGGAGGCCCCAGCATTTT. This encodes CASGRPQHF.